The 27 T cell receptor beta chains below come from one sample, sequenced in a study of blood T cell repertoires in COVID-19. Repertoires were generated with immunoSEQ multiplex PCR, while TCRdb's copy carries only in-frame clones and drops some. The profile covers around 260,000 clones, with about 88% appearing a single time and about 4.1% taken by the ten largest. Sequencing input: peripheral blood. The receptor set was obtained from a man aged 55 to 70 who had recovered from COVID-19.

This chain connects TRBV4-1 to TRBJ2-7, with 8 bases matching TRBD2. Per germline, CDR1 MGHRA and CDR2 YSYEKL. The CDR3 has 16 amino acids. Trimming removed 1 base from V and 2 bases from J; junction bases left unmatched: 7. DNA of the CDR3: TGCGCCAGCAGCCAAGTGCCGGGGGGGATTCCCTACGAGCAGTACTTC. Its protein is CASSQVPGGIPYEQYF.

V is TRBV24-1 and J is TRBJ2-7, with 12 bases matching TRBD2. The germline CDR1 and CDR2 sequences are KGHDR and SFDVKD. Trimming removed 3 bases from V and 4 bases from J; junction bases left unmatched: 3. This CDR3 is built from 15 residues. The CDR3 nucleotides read TGTGCCACCAGTGATGTGACTAGCGGGGGTTACGAGCAGTACTTC. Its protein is CATSDVTSGGYEQYF.

In DNA, the CDR3 is TGTGCCAGCAGTGGGCAGGGAAATGAAAAACTGTTTTTT. As protein: CASSGQGNEKLFF. The rearrangement joins TRBV5-4 to TRBJ1-4; D may be TRBD1 (5 bases). Trimming took off 5 bases at V and 5 bases at J, with 10 bases between the two ends. Germline loops: CDR1 SGHNT, CDR2 YYREEE (reference sequence). The CDR3 extends over 13 amino acids.

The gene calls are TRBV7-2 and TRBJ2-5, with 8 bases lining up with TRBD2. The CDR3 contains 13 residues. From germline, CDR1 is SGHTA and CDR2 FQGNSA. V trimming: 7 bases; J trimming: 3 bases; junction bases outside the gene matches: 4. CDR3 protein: CASIGTSEETQYF. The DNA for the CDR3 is TGTGCCAGCATCGGGACTAGTGAAGAGACCCAGTACTTC.

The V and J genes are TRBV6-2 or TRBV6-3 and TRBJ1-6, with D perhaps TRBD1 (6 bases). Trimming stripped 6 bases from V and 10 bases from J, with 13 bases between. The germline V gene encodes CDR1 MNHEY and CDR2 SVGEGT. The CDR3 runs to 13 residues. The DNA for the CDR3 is TGTGCCAGCAGCCAGGGGTGGTGGTCACCCCTCCACTTT. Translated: CASSQGWWSPLHF.

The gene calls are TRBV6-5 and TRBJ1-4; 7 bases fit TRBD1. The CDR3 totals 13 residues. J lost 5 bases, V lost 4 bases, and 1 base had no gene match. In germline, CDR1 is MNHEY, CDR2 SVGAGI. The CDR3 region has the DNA TGTGCCAGCAGTTTGACAGGGAATGAAAAACTGTTTTTT. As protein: CASSLTGNEKLFF.

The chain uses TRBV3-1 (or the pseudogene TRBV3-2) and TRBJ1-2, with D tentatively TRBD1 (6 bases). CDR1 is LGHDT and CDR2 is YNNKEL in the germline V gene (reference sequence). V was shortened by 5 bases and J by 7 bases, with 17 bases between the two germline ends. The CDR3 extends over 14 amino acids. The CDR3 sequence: CASSSRDNRGGYTF. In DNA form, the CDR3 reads TGTGCCAGCAGCAGCCGGGACAATCGAGGTGGCTACACCTTC.

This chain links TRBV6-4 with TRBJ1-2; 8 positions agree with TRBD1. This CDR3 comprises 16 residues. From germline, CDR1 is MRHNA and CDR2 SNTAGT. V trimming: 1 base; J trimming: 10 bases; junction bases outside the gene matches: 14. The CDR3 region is CASSDFTGGGGRIYTF. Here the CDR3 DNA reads TGTGCCAGCAGTGACTTTACAGGGGGAGGTGGCAGAATCTACACCTTC.

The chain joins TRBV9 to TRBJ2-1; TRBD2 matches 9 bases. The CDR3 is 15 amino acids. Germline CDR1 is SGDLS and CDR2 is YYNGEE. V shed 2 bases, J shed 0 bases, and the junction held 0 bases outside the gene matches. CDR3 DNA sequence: TGTGCCAGCAGCGTTAGCGGGGGCTCCTACAATGAGCAGTTCTTC. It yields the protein CASSVSGGSYNEQFF.

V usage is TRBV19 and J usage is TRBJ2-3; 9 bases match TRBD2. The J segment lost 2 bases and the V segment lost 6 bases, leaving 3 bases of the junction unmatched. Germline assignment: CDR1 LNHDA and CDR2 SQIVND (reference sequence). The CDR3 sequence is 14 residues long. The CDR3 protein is CASRPSGDTDTQYF. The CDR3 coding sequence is TGTGCCAGTAGACCTAGCGGGGACACAGATACGCAGTATTTT.

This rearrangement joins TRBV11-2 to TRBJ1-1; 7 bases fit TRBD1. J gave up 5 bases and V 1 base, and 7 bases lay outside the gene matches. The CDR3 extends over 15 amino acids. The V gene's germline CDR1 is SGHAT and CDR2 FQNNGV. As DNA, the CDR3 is TGTGCCAGCAGCTTAGGGGCAGGGGGAGAAACTGAAGCTTTCTTT. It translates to CASSLGAGGETEAFF. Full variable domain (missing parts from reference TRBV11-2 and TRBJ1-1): EAGVAQSPRYKIIEKRQSVAFWCNPISGHATLYWYQQILGQGPKLLIQFQNNGVVDDSQLPKDRFSAERLKGVDSTLKIQPAKLEDSAVYLCASSLGAGGETEAFFGQGTRLTVV.

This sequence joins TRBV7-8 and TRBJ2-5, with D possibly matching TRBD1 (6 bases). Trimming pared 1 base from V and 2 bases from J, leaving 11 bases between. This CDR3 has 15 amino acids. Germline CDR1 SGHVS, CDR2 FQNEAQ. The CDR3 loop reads CASSLEAGVQETQYF. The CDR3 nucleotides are TGTGCCAGCAGCTTAGAGGCAGGGGTACAAGAGACCCAGTACTTC.

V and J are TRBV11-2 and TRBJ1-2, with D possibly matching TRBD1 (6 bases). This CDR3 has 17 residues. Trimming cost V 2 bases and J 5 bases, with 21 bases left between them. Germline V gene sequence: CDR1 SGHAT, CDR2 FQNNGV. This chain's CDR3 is CASSLSQIQGGGYGYTF. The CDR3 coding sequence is TGTGCCAGCAGCTTATCCCAGATACAGGGAGGGGGGTATGGCTACACCTTC.

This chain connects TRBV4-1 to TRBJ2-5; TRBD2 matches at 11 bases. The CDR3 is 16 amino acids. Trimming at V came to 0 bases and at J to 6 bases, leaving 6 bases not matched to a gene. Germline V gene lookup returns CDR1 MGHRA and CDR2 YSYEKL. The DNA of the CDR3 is TGCGCCAGCAGCCAAGATCAGACTAGCGGGGCAAAGACCCAGTACTTC. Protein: CASSQDQTSGAKTQYF.

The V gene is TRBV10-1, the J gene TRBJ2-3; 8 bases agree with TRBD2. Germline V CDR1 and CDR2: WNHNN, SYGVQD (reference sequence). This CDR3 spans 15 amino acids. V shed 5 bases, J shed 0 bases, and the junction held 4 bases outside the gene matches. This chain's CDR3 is CASSRGGPSTDTQYF. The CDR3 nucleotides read TGCGCCAGCAGTCGCGGGGGGCCAAGCACAGATACGCAGTATTTT.

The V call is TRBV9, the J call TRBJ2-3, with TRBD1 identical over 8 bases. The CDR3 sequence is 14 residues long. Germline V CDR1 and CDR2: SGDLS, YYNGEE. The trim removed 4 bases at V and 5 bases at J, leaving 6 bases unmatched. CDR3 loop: CASSTGGRVDTQYF. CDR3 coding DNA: TGTGCCAGCAGCACAGGGGGTAGGGTAGATACGCAGTATTTT. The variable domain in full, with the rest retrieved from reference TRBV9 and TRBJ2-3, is DSGVTQTPKHLITATGQRVTLRCSPRSGDLSVYWYQQSLDQGLQFLIQYYNGEERAKGNILERFSAQQFPDLHSELNLSSLELGDSALYFCASSTGGRVDTQYFGPGTRLTVL.

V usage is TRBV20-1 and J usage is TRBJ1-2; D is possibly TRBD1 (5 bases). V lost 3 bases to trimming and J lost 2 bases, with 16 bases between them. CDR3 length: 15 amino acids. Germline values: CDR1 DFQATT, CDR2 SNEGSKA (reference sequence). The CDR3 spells CSASEMGGDNYGYTF. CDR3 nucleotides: TGCAGTGCTAGTGAAATGGGGGGAGACAACTATGGCTACACCTTC.

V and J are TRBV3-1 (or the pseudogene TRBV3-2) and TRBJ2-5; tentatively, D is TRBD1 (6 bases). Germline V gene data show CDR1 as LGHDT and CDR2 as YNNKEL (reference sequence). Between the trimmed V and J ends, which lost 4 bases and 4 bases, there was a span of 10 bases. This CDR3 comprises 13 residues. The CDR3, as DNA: TGTGCCAGCAGCCGGAAAGGGGGAGAGACCCAGTACTTC. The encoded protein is CASSRKGGETQYF.

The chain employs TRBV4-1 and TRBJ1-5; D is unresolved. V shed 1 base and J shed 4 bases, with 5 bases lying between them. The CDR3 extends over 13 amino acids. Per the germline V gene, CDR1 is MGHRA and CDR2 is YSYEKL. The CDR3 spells CASSQAMNQPQHF. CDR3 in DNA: TGCGCCAGCAGCCAAGCTATGAATCAGCCCCAGCATTTT.

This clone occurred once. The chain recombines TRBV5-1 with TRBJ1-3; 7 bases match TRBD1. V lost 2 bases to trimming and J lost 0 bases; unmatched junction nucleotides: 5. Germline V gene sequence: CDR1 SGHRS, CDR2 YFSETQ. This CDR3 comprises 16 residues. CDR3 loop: CASSLLQGLSGNTIYF. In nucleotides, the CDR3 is TGCGCCAGCAGCTTACTACAGGGGCTCTCTGGAAACACCATATATTTT.

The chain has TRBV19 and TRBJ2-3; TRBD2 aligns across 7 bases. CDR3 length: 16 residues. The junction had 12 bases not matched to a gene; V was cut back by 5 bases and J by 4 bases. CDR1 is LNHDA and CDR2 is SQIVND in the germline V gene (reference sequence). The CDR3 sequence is CASSEGAGEISDTQYF. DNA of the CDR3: TGTGCCAGTAGTGAAGGGGCGGGGGAGATCTCAGATACGCAGTATTTT.

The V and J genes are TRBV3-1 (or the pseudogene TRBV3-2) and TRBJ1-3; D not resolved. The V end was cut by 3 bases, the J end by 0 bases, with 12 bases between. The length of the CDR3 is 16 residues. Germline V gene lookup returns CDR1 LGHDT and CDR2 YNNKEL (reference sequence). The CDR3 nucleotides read TGTGCCAGCAGCCAGGGCAGTCCTTTCTCTGGAAACACCATATATTTT. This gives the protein CASSQGSPFSGNTIYF.

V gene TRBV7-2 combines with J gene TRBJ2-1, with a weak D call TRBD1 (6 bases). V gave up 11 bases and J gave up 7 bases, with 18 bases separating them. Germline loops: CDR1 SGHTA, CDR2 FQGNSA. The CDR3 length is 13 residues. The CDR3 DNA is TGTGCCCTGGGGGCCGTAACGGGGAATGAGCAGTTCTTC. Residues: CALGAVTGNEQFF.

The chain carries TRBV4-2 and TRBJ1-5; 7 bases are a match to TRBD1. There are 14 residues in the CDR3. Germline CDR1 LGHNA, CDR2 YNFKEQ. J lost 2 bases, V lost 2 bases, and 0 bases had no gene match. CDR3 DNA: TGTGCCAGCAGCCAACAGGGGGGCAATCAGCCCCAGCATTTT. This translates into CASSQQGGNQPQHF.

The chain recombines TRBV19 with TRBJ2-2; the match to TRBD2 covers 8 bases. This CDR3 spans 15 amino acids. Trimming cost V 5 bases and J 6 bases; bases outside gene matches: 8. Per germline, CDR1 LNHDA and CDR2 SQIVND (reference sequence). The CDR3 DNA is TGTGCCAGTAGTGCCCCGGGGGGGCGTTCCGGGGAGCTGTTTTTT. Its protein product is CASSAPGGRSGELFF.

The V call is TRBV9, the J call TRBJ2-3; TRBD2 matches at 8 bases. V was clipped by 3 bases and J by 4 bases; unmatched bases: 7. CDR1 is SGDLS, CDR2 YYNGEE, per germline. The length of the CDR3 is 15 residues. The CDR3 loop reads CASSASRGEADTQYF. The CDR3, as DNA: TGTGCCAGCAGCGCTTCGCGGGGGGAGGCAGATACGCAGTATTTT.

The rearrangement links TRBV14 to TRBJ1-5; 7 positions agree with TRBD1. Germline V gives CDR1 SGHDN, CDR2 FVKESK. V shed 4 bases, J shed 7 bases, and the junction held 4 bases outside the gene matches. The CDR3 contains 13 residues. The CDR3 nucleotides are TGTGCCAGCAGCCTCATACAGGGGCAGCCCCAGCATTTT. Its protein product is CASSLIQGQPQHF.